This TCR beta chain comes out of a study of T cell responses to AZD1222 COVID-19 vaccine (TCRdb year 2021). Turning to the overall study: AZD1222 recipients whose second dose came at about 4 weeks and those whose second dose came at about 12 weeks were combined into one group, since spike-specific TCR depth and breadth did not differ between the two schedules. A total of around 240 trial participants underwent TCR sequencing, of whom 200 to 220 received two doses of AZD1222 and 26 received two doses of the MenACWY control vaccine. Trial participants were enrolled into age subgroups of 18-55, 56-69 and 70-plus years, which contained 148, 28 and 57 TCR-sequenced participants, respectively. Overall study outcomes, separate from this receptor: After two AZD1222 doses, both the breadth and the depth of spike-specific TCRs were significantly higher than at day 0 and than in MenACWY recipients. Participants were mostly white British, with more females than males. The authors suggested clonal diversity may have been underestimated. Conclusions about previously exposed vaccinees are limited, since just five or six AZD1222 recipients were seropositive for SARS-CoV-2 at baseline. Reportedly, close to half of the unique spike-specific TCRs recognized epitopes lying outside the regions that are mutated in the B.1.351 and B.1.1.7 variants. Vaccine-associated CD4 TCRs spanned the whole spike protein, with dominant responses in regions 160-218 and 743-854. Because no samples from the day 14 peak response were available, repertoires could be characterized only after the peak T cell response. The 56-69-year group was small, and its depth increase did not reach significance, likely because of low power.

With regard to this clone: The clone's antigen remains unknown. No base quality information exists; no much larger clone differs at one position.

Including cysteine and phenylalanine, the CDR3 has 15 amino acids. The sequence is cut down to CDR3 DNA, 45 bases in frame from base 1. Here V drops 5 bases and J drops 0 bases, and the junction holds 4 bases not matched to any gene. The germline V gene encodes CDR1 MNHEY and CDR2 SVGEGT. In light of the paper, this sample's time point label describes: baseline before first vaccination. The vaccinee samples were drawn from two UK trials, COV001 and COV002, one of which was a single-blind randomized controlled phase 2/3 trial testing AZD1222 (ChAdOx1 nCoV-19) in healthy adults. For TCRbeta chain sequencing, PBMC samples were collected from trial participants at day 0 and at day 28 after the second dose. The CDR3 regions of human TCRbeta chains were analyzed by immunosequencing. For the original study's pipeline: TCRs in the repertoires were compared against a reference library of SARS-CoV-2-specific TCRs that had been generated with the MIRA antigen-specificity platform. Breadth was defined as the fraction of unique TCRs that were SARS-CoV-2-associated. Depth was defined as the fraction of total T cells that were SARS-CoV-2-associated. Using the MIRA data, each spike-specific TCR was mapped to the spike region that the TCR reacts to and placed in a CD4 or CD8 class. Log10-transformed breadth and depth values were compared by one-way ANOVA with Sidak's multiple comparisons tests. TCRdb's version of the immuneACCESS table is confined to in-frame rearrangements and falls short of the full clone set. An unresolved V gene accounts for under half of the shortfall where checked; the remainder is of unknown origin. V and J calls plus clone size are reproduced from that table; the DNA served to infer D and trimming. The sample includes about 28,000 clones, with around 90% observed a single time. The ten most abundant clones make up 1% to 1.5% of the sample.

Source: peripheral blood, taken on day 0 of AZD1222 vaccination. The clonotype was recovered from an adult in good health. The receptor chain draws on TRBV6-2 or TRBV6-3 and TRBJ1-5, and 7 bases in between align with TRBD1. The CDR3 is CASSRDRHSNQPQHF. The base sequence is TGTGCCAGCAGTCGGGACAGACATAGCAATCAGCCCCAGCATTTT.